The T cell receptor (beta chain) described here comes from a study of blood T cell repertoires in COVID-19. V trimming: 1 base; J trimming: 3 bases; junction bases outside the gene matches: 4. This CDR3 comprises 16 residues. Germline V gives CDR1 LNHDA, CDR2 SQIVND (reference sequence). Sequencing used immunoSEQ multiplex PCR; TCRdb keeps in-frame clones, though not all of them. Altogether under 300,000 clones are present, more than 65% being singletons, with the ten largest covering 4%. The chain has TRBV19 and TRBJ2-7; 12 nucleotides agree with TRBD2. Sequencing was carried out using peripheral blood. This receptor was taken from a woman in her 40s with active or convalescent COVID-19. The CDR3 loop is CASSIAPGLAGYEQYF. CDR3 coding DNA: TGTGCCAGTAGTATAGCCCCGGGACTAGCGGGCTACGAGCAGTACTTC. Full variable domain (outside the CDR3, taken from reference TRBV19 and TRBJ2-7): DGGITQSPKYLFRKEGQNVTLSCEQNLNHDAMYWYRQDPGQGLRLIYYSQIVNDFQKGDIAEGYSVSREKKESFPLTVTSAQKNPTAFYLCASSIAPGLAGYEQYFGPGTRLTVT.